The 32 T cell receptor beta chains given below trace back to one sample, sequenced in a study of T cell responses to AZD1222 COVID-19 vaccine. Clones were sequenced by immunoSEQ multiplex PCR, and TCRdb holds only the in-frame ones, with some missing. The profile shows some 130,000 clones, roughly 84% of them singletons. The material was peripheral blood, obtained on day 0 of AZD1222 vaccination. Every receptor here comes from an adult in good health.

The rearrangement uses TRBV7-6 and TRBJ1-1; a weak D match, TRBD1 (5 bases). The CDR3 consists of 16 residues. The ends were cut back, 2 bases at V and 4 bases at J, with 17 bases in the middle. The germline V gene has CDR1 SGHVS and CDR2 FNYEAQ. CDR3 sequence reads: CASSLRGTGGITEAFF. The CDR3 nucleotides read TGTGCCAGCAGCTTAAGAGGTACAGGTGGAATCACTGAAGCTTTCTTT.

This sequence joins TRBV5-1 and TRBJ1-1, with D uncertain. V lost 2 bases and J lost 0, with 11 bases in between. CDR3 size: 15 residues. Germline V lookup: CDR1 SGHRS, CDR2 YFSETQ. In DNA form, the CDR3 reads TGCGCCAGCAGCTTAAACGGAGACTTGAACACTGAAGCTTTCTTT. Protein product: CASSLNGDLNTEAFF. Drawing the rest from reference TRBV5-1 and TRBJ1-1, the complete variable domain is KAGVTQTPRYLIKTRGQQVTLSCSPISGHRSVSWYQQTPGQGLQFLFEYFSETQRNKGNFPGRFSGRQFSNSRSEMNVSTLELGDSALYLCASSLNGDLNTEAFFGQGTRLTVV.

The V call is TRBV27, the J call TRBJ1-6, with D hard to call. The ends were cut back, 6 bases at V and 10 bases at J, with 19 bases in the middle. CDR1 and CDR2 (germline): MNHEY, SMNVEV (reference sequence). CDR3 length: 15 amino acids. CDR3: CASRLGTGVWSPLHF. CDR3 DNA sequence: TGTGCCAGCAGACTGGGAACCGGTGTATGGTCACCCCTCCACTTT.

The chain recombines TRBV5-3 with TRBJ1-4, with 7 bases fitting TRBD1. TRBV5-3 counts as an open reading frame of uncertain function. J lost 5 bases, V lost 4 bases, and 14 bases had no gene match. The CDR3 runs to 17 residues. The CDR3 bases are TGTGCCAGAAGCGCCTGGGACAGCCTGTGGGGGAATGAAAAACTGTTTTTT. This translates into CARSAWDSLWGNEKLFF.

The chain recombines TRBV18 with TRBJ2-5; no reliable D call. Germline CDR1 and CDR2: KGHSH and LQKENI. V was trimmed by 4 bases and J by 5 bases, leaving 8 bases between them. This CDR3 spans 12 amino acids. The CDR3 is CASSLKEETQYF. In DNA form, the CDR3 reads TGTGCCAGCTCACTTAAGGAGGAGACCCAGTACTTC.

This clone is a singleton in its sample. The rearrangement links TRBV7-9 to TRBJ1-1; 8 bases agree with TRBD1. The V gene's germline CDR1 is SEHNR and CDR2 FQNEAQ (reference sequence). V lost 2 bases, J lost 1 base, and 9 bases stayed unmatched. The CDR3 length is 17 residues. This CDR3 is CASSLQGDRLSNTEAFF. The CDR3 DNA reads TGTGCCAGCAGCTTACAGGGGGACAGGCTCTCGAACACTGAAGCTTTCTTT. Variable domain in full (rest from reference TRBV7-9 and TRBJ1-1): DTGVSQNPRHKITKRGQNVTFRCDPISEHNRLYWYRQTLGQGPEFLTYFQNEAQLEKSRLLSDRFSAERPKGSFSTLEIQRTEQGDSAMYLCASSLQGDRLSNTEAFFGQGTRLTVV.

The chain has TRBV5-4 and TRBJ2-5; D possibly uses TRBD1 or TRBD2 (5 bases each). The CDR3 covers 16 residues. Germline values: CDR1 SGHNT, CDR2 YYREEE (reference sequence). Trimming removed 3 bases at V and 1 base at J, with 16 bases between. This CDR3 is CASSWPTAARQETQYF. The DNA for the CDR3 is TGTGCCAGCAGCTGGCCGACAGCGGCGCGCCAAGAGACCCAGTACTTC.

This clone was seen a single time. The rearrangement uses TRBV12-3 or TRBV12-4 and TRBJ2-1; D is undetermined. V gave up 5 bases and J gave up 7 bases, with 12 bases separating them. The CDR3 has 13 amino acids. The CDR3 DNA reads TGTGCCAGCAGTCTCGGATGGATAAATGAGCAGTTCTTC. This gives the protein CASSLGWINEQFF.

This chain connects TRBV4-1 to TRBJ1-1; D uncertain. Trimming removed 0 bases from V and 10 bases from J, with 15 bases in between. The CDR3 length is 14 residues. Germline CDR1 is MGHRA and CDR2 is YSYEKL. Here the CDR3 reads CASSQEVRQLRAFF. In DNA, the CDR3 is TGCGCCAGCAGCCAAGAGGTTAGGCAGCTTAGAGCTTTCTTT.

The rearrangement uses TRBV6-1 and TRBJ1-1; D is unresolved. V was shortened by 0 bases and J by 2 bases, with 13 bases between the two germline ends. Germline values: CDR1 MNHNS, CDR2 SASEGT. This CDR3 comprises 16 residues. CDR3 residues: CASSEALRLINTEAFF. The CDR3 bases are TGTGCCAGCAGTGAAGCGCTTAGGCTGATCAACACTGAAGCTTTCTTT.

This chain links TRBV6-5 with TRBJ2-3; D ambiguous. V dropped 5 bases and J dropped 3 bases, with 9 bases sitting between them. CDR3 length: 13 amino acids. Germline V lookup: CDR1 MNHEY, CDR2 SVGAGI. CDR3 bases: TGTGCCAGCAGTCTACGAAGAACAGATACGCAGTATTTT. Translation: CASSLRRTDTQYF.

The chain carries TRBV30 and TRBJ1-6, with D tentatively TRBD1 (6 bases). The V gene lost 8 bases and the J gene lost 6 bases, with 17 bases spanning the gap. CDR1 and CDR2 (germline): GTSNPN, SVGIG (reference sequence). The length of the CDR3 is 14 residues. The CDR3 sequence is CAQAVGAGNSPLHF. The DNA of the CDR3 is TGTGCCCAAGCCGTGGGGGCGGGTAATTCACCCCTCCACTTT.

The chain uses TRBV5-1 and TRBJ2-2; possibly TRBD1 for D (5 bases). Germline V CDR1 and CDR2: SGHRS, YFSETQ. The CDR3 spans 16 residues. V lost 4 bases, J lost 2 bases, and 15 bases lay in between. As DNA, the CDR3 is TGCGCCAGCAGCCTTGAAATCGGACACAACACCGGGGAGCTGTTTTTT. Translating it yields CASSLEIGHNTGELFF. Together with reference TRBV5-1 and TRBJ2-2, the CDR3 gives the full variable domain: KAGVTQTPRYLIKTRGQQVTLSCSPISGHRSVSWYQQTPGQGLQFLFEYFSETQRNKGNFPGRFSGRQFSNSRSEMNVSTLELGDSALYLCASSLEIGHNTGELFFGEGSRLTVL.

The rearrangement joins TRBV18 to TRBJ2-7, with D possibly matching TRBD1 (6 bases). This CDR3 contains 14 residues. V was trimmed by 3 bases and J by 0 bases, leaving 9 bases between them. The V gene's germline CDR1 is KGHSH and CDR2 LQKENI. Here the CDR3 reads CASSPGQISYEQYF. The CDR3 coding sequence is TGTGCCAGCTCACCCGGACAGATCTCCTACGAGCAGTACTTC.

This sequence joins TRBV5-1 and TRBJ1-6, with a tentative D call TRBD1 (5 bases). The CDR3 runs 14 residues. Deletions cut 4 bases from V and 7 bases from J, with 12 bases between. The V gene's germline CDR1 is SGHRS and CDR2 YFSETQ. The chain's CDR3 is CASSGGLENSPLHF. Written as DNA, the CDR3 is TGCGCCAGCAGCGGGGGGTTGGAGAATTCACCCCTCCACTTT.

The chain has TRBV27 and TRBJ1-4; D unresolved. CDR1 is MNHEY and CDR2 is SMNVEV in the germline V gene (reference sequence). Deletions cut 8 bases from V and 0 bases from J, with 13 bases between. The CDR3 totals 15 residues. The CDR3 reads CASGPLGATNEKLFF. The CDR3 DNA reads TGTGCCAGCGGTCCCCTCGGGGCAACTAATGAAAAACTGTTTTTT.

This CDR3 is CASSLPGQVNTEAFF. CDR3 nucleotides: TGTGCCAGCAGCCTCCCGGGACAGGTGAACACTGAAGCTTTCTTT. The chain couples TRBV7-9 to TRBJ1-1; 8 nucleotides align to TRBD1. V gave up 5 bases and J gave up 0 bases; unmatched junction bases: 5. CDR3 size: 15 residues. Germline loops: CDR1 SEHNR, CDR2 FQNEAQ (reference sequence).

V and J are TRBV28 and TRBJ1-1; D uncertain. The CDR3 runs to 16 residues. CDR1 is MDHEN and CDR2 is SYDVKM in the germline V gene. Trimming shortened V by 2 bases and J by 0 bases, and 13 bases separated the two germline ends. CDR3 protein: CASSLRRRTMNTEAFF. CDR3 coding DNA: TGTGCCAGCAGTTTACGGCGGAGAACAATGAACACTGAAGCTTTCTTT. The variable domain in full, completed from reference TRBV28 and TRBJ1-1, reads DVKVTQSSRYLVKRTGEKVFLECVQDMDHENMFWYRQDPGLGLRLIYFSYDVKMKEKGDIPEGYSVSREKKERFSLILESASTNQTSMYLCASSLRRRTMNTEAFFGQGTRLTVV.

This rearrangement joins TRBV6-5 to TRBJ1-3, with unresolved D. Trimming stripped 4 bases from V and 4 bases from J, with 17 bases between. This CDR3 has 16 amino acids. Germline V lookup: CDR1 MNHEY, CDR2 SVGAGI. CDR3 protein: CASSFYGGIEGNTIYF. CDR3 in DNA: TGTGCCAGCAGTTTCTACGGCGGGATTGAAGGAAACACCATATATTTT.

The V call is TRBV28, the J call TRBJ2-7, with D tentatively TRBD1 or TRBD2 (5 bases each). The V end lost 6 bases, the J end lost 0 bases, and 12 bases lay between the germline ends. Germline CDR1 MDHEN, CDR2 SYDVKM. The length of the CDR3 is 14 residues. The chain's CDR3 is CASSLTRGSYEQYF. DNA of the CDR3: TGTGCCAGCAGCCTAACGAGGGGCTCCTACGAGCAGTACTTC. The whole variable domain, remainder taken from reference TRBV28 and TRBJ2-7, is DVKVTQSSRYLVKRTGEKVFLECVQDMDHENMFWYRQDPGLGLRLIYFSYDVKMKEKGDIPEGYSVSREKKERFSLILESASTNQTSMYLCASSLTRGSYEQYFGPGTRLTVT.

The gene calls are TRBV19 and TRBJ1-1, with D uncertain. Looked up from germline, CDR1 is LNHDA and CDR2 is SQIVND (reference sequence). With 3 bases removed from V and 6 bases from J, the gap between germline ends came to 17 bases. The CDR3 is 15 residues long. The CDR3, as DNA: TGTGCCAGTAGTATCTATCACATGAGGGAACCTGAAGCTTTCTTT. Translation gives CASSIYHMREPEAFF. The full variable domain, in which reference TRBV19 and TRBJ1-1 provide the parts outside the CDR3, is DGGITQSPKYLFRKEGQNVTLSCEQNLNHDAMYWYRQDPGQGLRLIYYSQIVNDFQKGDIAEGYSVSREKKESFPLTVTSAQKNPTAFYLCASSIYHMREPEAFFGQGTRLTVV.

V usage is TRBV7-7 and J usage is TRBJ2-7; the match to TRBD1 covers 7 bases. The germline gives CDR1 SSHAT, CDR2 FNYEAQ (reference sequence). V lost 1 base and J lost 5; bases outside the gene matches: 2. This CDR3 has 13 amino acids. The CDR3 loop is CASSLDRGDEQYF. CDR3 DNA: TGTGCCAGCAGCTTAGACAGGGGTGACGAGCAGTACTTC. Using reference TRBV7-7 and TRBJ2-7 for the parts outside the CDR3, the full variable domain is GAGVSQSPRYKVTKRGQDVTLRCDPISSHATLYWYQQALGQGPEFLTYFNYEAQPDKSGLPSDRFSAERPEGSISTLTIQRTEQRDSAMYRCASSLDRGDEQYFGPGTRLTVT.

This rearrangement joins TRBV5-1 to TRBJ1-2; possible D gene TRBD1, 5 bases. This CDR3 is 15 amino acids long. Germline loops: CDR1 SGHRS, CDR2 YFSETQ. V lost 4 bases, J lost 6 bases, and 19 bases lay in between. CDR3 residues: CASSPRGFEGDGYTF. CDR3 DNA sequence: TGCGCCAGCAGCCCCCGGGGCTTTGAAGGAGATGGCTACACCTTC.

The V gene is TRBV5-1, the J gene TRBJ2-3, with D hard to call. The germline gives CDR1 SGHRS, CDR2 YFSETQ. The CDR3 is 13 residues long. V was cut by 2 bases and J by 2 bases, with 6 bases left in between. The CDR3 region is CASSFGYTDTQYF. The CDR3 DNA is TGCGCCAGCAGCTTTGGATACACAGATACGCAGTATTTT.

This chain links TRBV9 with TRBJ1-6; weak D call: TRBD1 (5 bases). V shed 2 bases and J shed 7 bases, with 10 bases lying between them. The CDR3 extends over 14 amino acids. Germline V gives CDR1 SGDLS, CDR2 YYNGEE. This CDR3 is CASSVLGANSPLHF. CDR3 coding DNA: TGTGCCAGCAGCGTTCTCGGGGCAAATTCACCCCTCCACTTT. The variable domain in full, completed from reference TRBV9 and TRBJ1-6, reads DSGVTQTPKHLITATGQRVTLRCSPRSGDLSVYWYQQSLDQGLQFLIQYYNGEERAKGNILERFSAQQFPDLHSELNLSSLELGDSALYFCASSVLGANSPLHFGNGTRLTVT.

CDR3 region: CASSITGQNTIYF. CDR3 nucleotides: TGTGCCAGTAGTATCACCGGGCAGAACACCATATATTTT. This chain joins TRBV19 and TRBJ1-3; D gene ambiguous. Germline V CDR1 and CDR2: LNHDA, SQIVND (reference sequence). The V end lost 3 bases, the J end lost 7 bases, and 10 bases lay between the germline ends. This CDR3 is 13 amino acids long.

The chain employs TRBV7-2 and TRBJ1-6; 9 bases match TRBD1. This CDR3 spans 18 amino acids. Unmatched junction bases numbered 11, after V lost 1 base and J lost 7 bases. Germline V lookup: CDR1 SGHTA, CDR2 FQGNSA. The CDR3 spells CASSLGGDRAYLNSPLHF. CDR3 sequence (DNA): TGTGCCAGCAGCTTAGGGGGGGACAGGGCCTATCTCAATTCACCCCTCCACTTT.

The gene calls are TRBV6-5 and TRBJ1-5, with 7 bases aligning to TRBD1. The CDR3 has 13 amino acids. Unmatched junction bases numbered 2, after V lost 6 bases and J lost 3 bases. Per the germline V gene, CDR1 is MNHEY and CDR2 is SVGAGI. The CDR3 DNA sequence: TGTGCCAGCAGGGGGACAGCCAATCAGCCCCAGCATTTT. This gives the protein CASRGTANQPQHF.

The V gene is TRBV11-2, the J gene TRBJ2-7, with TRBD1 as a possible D gene (6 bases). Germline CDR1 and CDR2: SGHAT and FQNNGV. V lost 2 bases to trimming and J lost 0 bases, with 14 bases between them. CDR3 length: 16 residues. The CDR3 sequence: CASSLNGQSSSYEQYF. CDR3 nucleotide sequence: TGTGCCAGCAGCTTAAACGGACAGTCCAGCTCCTACGAGCAGTACTTC.

This clone was seen a single time. The J gene is TRBJ2-1, the V gene TRBV9; perhaps TRBD1 as D (7 bases). Germline assignment: CDR1 SGDLS and CDR2 YYNGEE. V was pared by 4 bases and J by 3 bases, with 14 bases between. The CDR3 totals 15 residues. CDR3 DNA sequence: TGTGCCAGCAGCCCCGATCAGGGGGGCTACAATGAGCAGTTCTTC. Its protein is CASSPDQGGYNEQFF.

The rearrangement joins TRBV27 to TRBJ1-2, with TRBD1 matching 7 bases. Germline CDR1 and CDR2: MNHEY and SMNVEV (reference sequence). V lost 7 bases, J lost 6 bases, and 17 bases stayed unmatched. The CDR3 is made up of 16 amino acids. The CDR3 spells CASTQLGQGGKDGYTF. Written as DNA, the CDR3 is TGTGCCAGCACTCAACTGGGGCAGGGGGGTAAAGATGGCTACACCTTC.

The rearrangement joins TRBV7-9 to TRBJ1-1; D not resolved. CDR3 length equals 14 residues. V was trimmed by 0 bases and J by 1 base, leaving 6 bases between them. From germline, CDR1 is SEHNR and CDR2 FQNEAQ (reference sequence). The CDR3 sequence is CASSLAVKNTEAFF. CDR3 nucleotide sequence: TGTGCCAGCAGCTTAGCGGTTAAGAACACTGAAGCTTTCTTT.